The 18 T cell receptor beta chains in this list originate from one sample, sequenced in a study of T cells in Graves' hyperthyroidism and ophthalmopathy. Regions amplified from RNA transcripts were the TCR beta CDR3 regions. Initially, a first-round RT-PCR of the TCR CDR3 employed the HTBI primer set. One entry per CDR3 protein, called by TCRdb with MiXCR from the multiplex PCR reads. The sample includes hundreds of thousands of distinct CDR3 sequences, less than 20% of them seen just once. Sequencing was done on a sample of blood. Receptor source: a woman aged 18-29 years with Graves' hyperthyroidism.

This clonotype occurred many times. The rearrangement joins TRBV27 to TRBJ2-1; 11 nucleotides line up with TRBD2. V was pared by 2 bases and J by 5 bases, with 2 bases of the junction left unmatched. This CDR3 region has 15 residues. Germline CDR1 reads MNHEY; CDR2 reads SMNVEV (reference sequence). The CDR3 loop is CASSLGTSGNNEQFF. CDR3 sequence (DNA): TGTGCCAGCAGTTTAGGGACTAGCGGCAACAATGAGCAGTTCTTC.

This clonotype was counted at least ten times. The chain employs TRBV28 and TRBJ2-2, with D possibly being TRBD2 (6 bases). The germline V gene has CDR1 MDHEN and CDR2 SYDVKM. V shed 2 bases and J shed 3 bases, with 10 bases lying between them. The CDR3 extends over 15 amino acids. DNA for the CDR3: TGTGCCAGCAGTTTACGGAGCGGGTACACCGGGGAGCTGTTTTTT. Translation gives CASSLRSGYTGELFF. Full variable domain (rest looked up from reference TRBV28 and TRBJ2-2): DVKVTQSSRYLVKRTGEKVFLECVQDMDHENMFWYRQDPGLGLRLIYFSYDVKMKEKGDIPEGYSVSREKKERFSLILESASTNQTSMYLCASSLRSGYTGELFFGEGSRLTVL.

The chain has TRBV4-1 and TRBJ2-1, with 14 nucleotides matching TRBD2. From germline, CDR1 is MGHRA and CDR2 YSYEKL. The CDR3 extends over 18 amino acids. The junction had 14 bases not matched to a gene; V was cut back by 2 bases and J by 11 bases. CDR3 in amino acids: CASSQQGTSGSTTTKQFF. CDR3 nucleotides: TGCGCCAGCAGCCAACAAGGGACTAGCGGGAGTACTACTACTAAGCAGTTCTTC.

In this sample, this clonotype turned up many times. The chain has TRBV11-3 and TRBJ2-7, with 10 nucleotides matching TRBD2. In germline, CDR1 is SGHNT, CDR2 YENEEA. The V segment lost 2 bases and the J segment 4 bases; nucleotides outside the gene matches: 2. The CDR3 is made up of 14 amino acids. CDR3: CASSLTSGIYEQYF. The DNA of the CDR3 is TGTGCCAGCAGCTTAACTAGCGGGATATACGAGCAGTACTTC. The full variable domain, with the rest looked up from reference TRBV11-3 and TRBJ2-7, is EAGVVQSPRYKIIEKKQPVAFWCNPISGHNTLYWYLQNLGQGPELLIRYENEEAVDDSQLPKDRFSAERLKGVDSTLKIQPAELGDSAVYLCASSLTSGIYEQYFGPGTRLTVT.

This clonotype was seen a few times. A much larger clone sits a single nucleotide away, making a read error possible. The chain employs TRBV5-1 and TRBJ2-5; 7 bases agree with TRBD2. V dropped 5 bases and J dropped 9; count of bases not matched to a gene: 10. Looked up from germline, CDR1 is SGHRS and CDR2 is YFSETQ. CDR3 length: 13 residues. The CDR3 DNA sequence: TGCGCCAGCAGATCCGGGCCACGGGAGGCCCAGTACTTC. It translates to CASRSGPREAQYF.

The chain employs TRBV28 and TRBJ1-2, with a tentative D call TRBD1 (5 bases). CDR1 MDHEN and CDR2 SYDVKM come from the germline V gene. The CDR3 consists of 13 residues. The V end was cut by 10 bases, the J end by 2 bases, with 14 bases between. The CDR3 DNA sequence: TGTGCCATCAAACCGACAGAAAACTATGGCTACACCTTC. Protein: CAIKPTENYGYTF.

There are many counts of this clonotype. V and J are TRBV18 and TRBJ2-7, with 8 bases matching TRBD1. V dropped 0 bases and J dropped 4; count of bases not matched to a gene: 5. The CDR3 contains 15 residues. The germline V gene has CDR1 KGHSH and CDR2 LQKENI. CDR3 protein: CASSPPRGQGYEQYF. The CDR3 DNA is TGTGCCAGCTCACCACCCAGGGGGCAAGGGTACGAGCAGTACTTC.

In regard to this clonotype: A much larger clone is a single base away; this may be a read error. The rearrangement uses TRBV25-1 and TRBJ2-7; possibly TRBD1 or TRBD2 for D (5 bases each). Between the trimmed V and J ends, which lost 2 bases and 1 base, there was a span of 12 bases. The V gene's germline CDR1 is MGHDK and CDR2 SYGVNS. The CDR3 covers 15 residues. The CDR3 spells CASSEMGVASYEQYF. CDR3 nucleotide sequence: TGTGCCAGCAGTGAAATGGGGGTGGCTTCCTACGAGCAGTACTTC.

This clonotype showed up many times. The rearrangement uses TRBV20-1 and TRBJ1-5; no clear D. The ends were cut back, 2 bases at V and 4 bases at J, with 9 bases in the middle. Germline CDR1 reads DFQATT; CDR2 reads SNEGSKA (reference sequence). CDR3 length: 13 amino acids. CDR3 region: CSARWHANQPQHF. As DNA, the CDR3 is TGCAGTGCTAGATGGCACGCAAATCAGCCCCAGCATTTT.

This clonotype was observed at least ten times. V gene TRBV12-3 or TRBV12-4 combines with J gene TRBJ1-1, with D perhaps TRBD1 (5 bases). V shed 2 bases and J shed 6 bases, with 7 bases lying between them. This CDR3 is built from 12 residues. Written as DNA, the CDR3 is TGTGCCAGCAGTTTACAGGGCCCTGAAGCTTTCTTT. Residues: CASSLQGPEAFF.

Ten or more counts support this clonotype. The chain combines TRBV20-1 with TRBJ1-1; tentative D call: TRBD1 (6 bases). V was trimmed by 6 bases and J by 6 bases, leaving 14 bases between them. Per germline, CDR1 DFQATT and CDR2 SNEGSKA (reference sequence). The CDR3 has 12 amino acids. As DNA, the CDR3 is TGCAGTGCCAGCAGGGGCAGCGCTGAAGCTTTCTTT. It specifies CSASRGSAEAFF.

There are many counts of this clonotype. This rearrangement joins TRBV20-1 to TRBJ2-3; 7 bases fit TRBD2. Germline CDR1 is DFQATT and CDR2 is SNEGSKA (reference sequence). The V segment lost 0 bases and the J segment 4 bases; nucleotides outside the gene matches: 13. The CDR3 runs to 17 residues. Here the CDR3 DNA reads TGCAGTGCTAGAGATGGGCTCTCGCGGGAGAAACCAGATACGCAGTATTTT. Translated, it gives CSARDGLSREKPDTQYF.

This clonotype was seen many times. The genes are TRBV20-1 and TRBJ1-5; D might be TRBD1 (5 bases). CDR1 and CDR2 (germline): DFQATT, SNEGSKA (reference sequence). Trimming left V 1 base short and J 4 bases short, with 20 bases between. The CDR3 runs 17 residues. CDR3 bases: TGCAGTGCTAGAGCCAATACCGGGGGTAGAGGGAATCAGCCCCAGCATTTT. This translates into CSARANTGGRGNQPQHF.

Many counts were recorded for this clonotype. V usage is TRBV20-1 and J usage is TRBJ2-7; D gene unclear. The germline gives CDR1 DFQATT, CDR2 SNEGSKA (reference sequence). V lost 0 bases, J lost 0 bases, and 9 bases lay in between. This CDR3 comprises 14 residues. The CDR3, as DNA: TGCAGTGCTAGAGATCCGAGGCTCTCCTACGAGCAGTACTTC. This gives the protein CSARDPRLSYEQYF.

The CDR3 spells CAISTGTSGAYNEQFF. The CDR3 region has the DNA TGTGCCATCAGTACCGGGACTAGCGGCGCCTACAATGAGCAGTTCTTC. This chain links TRBV10-3 with TRBJ2-1, with 11 positions matching TRBD2. Germline V lookup: CDR1 ENHRY, CDR2 SYGVKD. The junction had 5 bases not matched to a gene; V was cut back by 5 bases and J by 2 bases. The length of the CDR3 is 16 residues.

There are many counts of this clonotype. The chain couples TRBV6-5 to TRBJ1-4; 8 bases map to TRBD1. The CDR3 extends over 14 amino acids. Germline CDR1 reads MNHEY; CDR2 reads SVGAGI. The V segment lost 2 bases and the J segment 7 bases; nucleotides outside the gene matches: 3. The CDR3 sequence: CASSYHRGSEKLFF. For the CDR3, the DNA is TGTGCCAGCAGTTACCACAGGGGGAGTGAAAAACTGTTTTTT.

This clonotype was counted ten times or more. J is TRBJ2-7 and V is TRBV12-3 or TRBV12-4; 11 bases are a match to TRBD1. There are 15 residues in the CDR3. Trimming at V came to 7 bases and at J to 2 bases, leaving 7 bases not matched to a gene. CDR3 residues: CASTRGQGATYEQYF. As DNA, the CDR3 is TGTGCCAGCACCCGAGGACAGGGGGCTACCTACGAGCAGTACTTC.

This clonotype was observed at least ten times. The V call is TRBV5-1, the J call TRBJ2-3; 9 nucleotides agree with TRBD1. The junction had 6 bases not matched to a gene; V was cut back by 4 bases and J by 6 bases. CDR1 and CDR2 (germline): SGHRS, YFSETQ. This CDR3 is built from 14 residues. CDR3 sequence reads: CASSRQGVLDTQYF. The CDR3 coding sequence is TGCGCCAGCAGCCGACAGGGGGTTCTCGATACGCAGTATTTT.